What follows are 5 T cell receptor beta chains derived from one specimen sequenced in a study of T cells in localized non-small cell lung cancer. Clones were sequenced by immunoSEQ multiplex PCR, and TCRdb holds only the in-frame ones, with some missing. The table records about 72,000 clones, just under 85% of them present only once. Sequenced material: peripheral blood, taken before any cancer treatment. Every receptor here comes from a female donor older than 55 with stage I lung adenocarcinoma.

This chain joins TRBV10-3 and TRBJ2-1, with D unresolved. The germline gives CDR1 ENHRY, CDR2 SYGVKD. Trimming pared 2 bases from V and 1 base from J, leaving 6 bases between. CDR3 length: 14 amino acids. The CDR3 sequence: CAISEGGSYNEQFF. CDR3 in DNA: TGTGCCATCAGTGAGGGTGGATCCTACAATGAGCAGTTCTTC.

V is TRBV9 and J is TRBJ2-5; no firm D call. CDR1 is SGDLS, CDR2 YYNGEE, per germline. The CDR3 is made up of 14 amino acids. V lost 0 bases, J lost 1 base, and 7 bases lay in between. The CDR3 nucleotides are TGTGCCAGCAGCGTAGGTGGGATCCAAGAGACCCAGTACTTC. Translating gives CASSVGGIQETQYF.

The table lists this clone with a count of one. The chain has TRBV20-1 and TRBJ2-5, with D uncertain. CDR1 and CDR2 from the germline V gene are DFQATT and SNEGSKA (reference sequence). This CDR3 contains 11 residues. V was pared by 6 bases and J by 5 bases, with 10 bases between. The CDR3 protein is CSADYYETQYF. In DNA, the CDR3 is TGCAGTGCGGATTACTATGAGACCCAGTACTTC.

Turning to this clone: One end of the junction fails to match germline, which may point to a read error. The V gene is TRBV2, the J gene TRBJ2-3, with 13 positions matching TRBD2. Per germline, CDR1 SNHLY and CDR2 FYNNEI. The CDR3 runs to 15 residues. This CDR3 is CASSPSLLTSGGRHF. The CDR3 DNA follows: TGTGCCAGCAGTCCGTCGCTATTGACTAGCGGGGGGCGGCATTTT.

The V gene is TRBV5-1, the J gene TRBJ1-4, with TRBD1 as a possible D gene (6 bases). Trimming removed 0 bases from V and 6 bases from J, with 9 bases in between. Germline V gives CDR1 SGHRS, CDR2 YFSETQ. The CDR3 consists of 14 residues. CDR3 region: CASSLGQEYEKLFF. The CDR3 DNA is TGCGCCAGCAGCTTGGGACAGGAGTATGAAAAACTGTTTTTT.